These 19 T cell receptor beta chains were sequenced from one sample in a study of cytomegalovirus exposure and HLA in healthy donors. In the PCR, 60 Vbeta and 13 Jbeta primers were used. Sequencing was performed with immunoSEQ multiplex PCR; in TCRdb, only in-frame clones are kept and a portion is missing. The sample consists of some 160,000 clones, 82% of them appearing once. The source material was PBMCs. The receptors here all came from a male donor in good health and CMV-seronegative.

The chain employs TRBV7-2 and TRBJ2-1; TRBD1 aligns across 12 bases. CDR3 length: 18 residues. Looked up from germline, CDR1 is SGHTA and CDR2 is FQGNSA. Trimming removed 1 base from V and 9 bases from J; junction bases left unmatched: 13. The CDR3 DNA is TGTGCCAGCAGCTTAGTCGGTGTACGGGGACAGGGGGCGGTTGAGCAGTTCTTC. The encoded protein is CASSLVGVRGQGAVEQFF.

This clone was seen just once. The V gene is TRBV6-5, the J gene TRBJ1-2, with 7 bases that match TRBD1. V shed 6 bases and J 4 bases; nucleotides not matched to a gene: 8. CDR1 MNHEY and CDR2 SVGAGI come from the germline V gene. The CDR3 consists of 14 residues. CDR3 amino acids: CASRERTGTYGYTF. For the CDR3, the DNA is TGTGCCAGCAGGGAAAGGACAGGCACCTATGGCTACACCTTC.

CDR3 nucleotide sequence: TGTGCCAGCAGACTGACAGGCTATGGCTACACCTTC. Protein sequence: CASRLTGYGYTF. This sequence joins TRBV2 and TRBJ1-2, with D possibly matching TRBD1 (6 bases). Germline CDR1 SNHLY, CDR2 FYNNEI. This CDR3 spans 12 amino acids. Trimming pared 6 bases from V and 4 bases from J, leaving 9 bases between.

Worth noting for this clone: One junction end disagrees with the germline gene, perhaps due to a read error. CDR3 sequence: CSSSGVAGERNGYTF. In DNA form, the CDR3 reads TGTTCCAGCAGCGGGGTGGCAGGGGAGAGGAATGGCTACACCTTC. This chain connects TRBV7-9 to TRBJ1-2, with D possibly matching TRBD1 (6 bases). Germline V gene lookup returns CDR1 SEHNR and CDR2 FQNEAQ (reference sequence). The CDR3 totals 15 residues.

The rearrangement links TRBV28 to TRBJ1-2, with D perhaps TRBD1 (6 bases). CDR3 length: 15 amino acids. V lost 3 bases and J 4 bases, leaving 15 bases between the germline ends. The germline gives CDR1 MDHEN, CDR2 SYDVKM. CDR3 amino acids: CASSFRQAVPYGYTF. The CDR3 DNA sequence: TGTGCCAGCAGTTTTCGACAGGCAGTACCCTATGGCTACACCTTC.

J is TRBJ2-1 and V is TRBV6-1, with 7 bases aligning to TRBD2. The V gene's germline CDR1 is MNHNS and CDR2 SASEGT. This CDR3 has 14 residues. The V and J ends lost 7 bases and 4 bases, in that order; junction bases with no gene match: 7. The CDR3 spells CASNGAGEYNEQFF. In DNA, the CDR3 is TGTGCCAGCAATGGGGCGGGGGAGTACAATGAGCAGTTCTTC.

In nucleotides, the CDR3 is TGTGCCAGCAGCTCGGGACTGGCCGGGCAAGAGACCCAGTACTTC. Translating it yields CASSSGLAGQETQYF. J is TRBJ2-5 and V is TRBV7-7; possibly TRBD2 for D (6 bases). V was clipped by 4 bases and J by 2 bases, with 14 bases between them. Germline values: CDR1 SSHAT, CDR2 FNYEAQ (reference sequence). The CDR3 loop spans 15 amino acids.

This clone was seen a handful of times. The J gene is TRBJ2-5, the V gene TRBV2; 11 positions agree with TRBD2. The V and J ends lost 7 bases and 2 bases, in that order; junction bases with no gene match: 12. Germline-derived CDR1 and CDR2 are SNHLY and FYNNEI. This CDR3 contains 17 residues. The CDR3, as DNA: TGTGCCAGCACACGGCTAGCGGGGGGTAAGAAGCAAGAGACCCAGTACTTC. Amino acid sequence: CASTRLAGGKKQETQYF.

CDR3 in DNA: TGCGCCTGCCGGGACAGGACTTCCGCTGACACTGAAGCTTTCTTT. It is translated as CACRDRTSADTEAFF. This chain uses TRBV5-1 with TRBJ1-1; 8 nucleotides align to TRBD1. Germline V gives CDR1 SGHRS, CDR2 YFSETQ. The CDR3 extends over 15 amino acids. J was trimmed by 3 bases and V by 10 bases; bases with no gene match: 14.

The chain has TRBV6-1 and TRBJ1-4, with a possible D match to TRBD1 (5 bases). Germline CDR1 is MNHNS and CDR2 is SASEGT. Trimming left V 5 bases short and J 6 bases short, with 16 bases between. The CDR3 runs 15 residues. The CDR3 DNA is TGTGCCAGCAGTCCTACGGCAGGGTTACATGAAAAACTGTTTTTT. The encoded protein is CASSPTAGLHEKLFF.

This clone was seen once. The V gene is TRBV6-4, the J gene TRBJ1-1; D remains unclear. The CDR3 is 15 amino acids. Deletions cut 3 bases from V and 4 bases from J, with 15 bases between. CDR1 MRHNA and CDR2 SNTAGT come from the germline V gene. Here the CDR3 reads CASSDGPGMGTEAFF. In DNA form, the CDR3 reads TGTGCCAGCAGTGATGGACCGGGAATGGGCACTGAAGCTTTCTTT.

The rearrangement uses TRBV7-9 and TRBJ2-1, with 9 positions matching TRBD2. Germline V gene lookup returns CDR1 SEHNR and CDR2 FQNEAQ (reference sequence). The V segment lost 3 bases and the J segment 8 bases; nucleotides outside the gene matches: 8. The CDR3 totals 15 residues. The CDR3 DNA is TGTGCCAGCAGCTTCTGGGGGACTAGCATCGATGAGCAGTTCTTC. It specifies CASSFWGTSIDEQFF.

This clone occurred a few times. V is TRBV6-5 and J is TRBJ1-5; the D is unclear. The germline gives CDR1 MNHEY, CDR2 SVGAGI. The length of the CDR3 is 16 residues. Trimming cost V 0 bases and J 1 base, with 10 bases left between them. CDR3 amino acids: CASSYSPVTSNQPQHF. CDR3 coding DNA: TGTGCCAGCAGTTACTCCCCAGTAACCAGCAATCAGCCCCAGCATTTT.

DNA for the CDR3: TGTGCCAGCAGCCGGTATGGGACTCCACTTCAAGAGACCCAGTACTTC. It codes for CASSRYGTPLQETQYF. The gene calls are TRBV4-2 and TRBJ2-5, with D perhaps TRBD2 (6 bases). Germline V CDR1 and CDR2: LGHNA, YNFKEQ. This CDR3 comprises 16 residues. V lost 4 bases and J 2 bases, leaving 17 bases between the germline ends.

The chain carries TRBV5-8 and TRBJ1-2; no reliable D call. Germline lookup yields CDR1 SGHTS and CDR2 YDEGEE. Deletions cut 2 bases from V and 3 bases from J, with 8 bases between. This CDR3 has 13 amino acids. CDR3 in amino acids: CASSFETDYGYTF. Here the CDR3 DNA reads TGTGCCAGCAGCTTCGAGACTGACTATGGCTACACCTTC.

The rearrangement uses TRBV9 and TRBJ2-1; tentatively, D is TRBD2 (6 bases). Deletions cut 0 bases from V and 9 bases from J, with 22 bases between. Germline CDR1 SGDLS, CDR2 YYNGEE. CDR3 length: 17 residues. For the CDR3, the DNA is TGTGCCAGCAGCGTAGGGTGGCGCGGGGTAAGGGGTGGTGAGCAGTTCTTC. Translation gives CASSVGWRGVRGGEQFF.

The CDR3 bases are TGTGCCAGCAGTTCCCCCCGGGGGGCACAAGAGACCCAGTACTTC. Encoded protein: CASSSPRGAQETQYF. This chain links TRBV28 with TRBJ2-5; TRBD2 might be the D (7 bases). Germline CDR1 is MDHEN and CDR2 is SYDVKM. Trimming shortened V by 4 bases and J by 2 bases, and 14 bases separated the two germline ends. The CDR3 totals 15 residues.

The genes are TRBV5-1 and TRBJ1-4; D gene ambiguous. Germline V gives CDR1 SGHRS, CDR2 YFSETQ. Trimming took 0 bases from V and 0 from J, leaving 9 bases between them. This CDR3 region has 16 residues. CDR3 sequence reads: CASSLGSRATNEKLFF. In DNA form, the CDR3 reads TGCGCCAGCAGCTTGGGATCCCGCGCAACTAATGAAAAACTGTTTTTT.

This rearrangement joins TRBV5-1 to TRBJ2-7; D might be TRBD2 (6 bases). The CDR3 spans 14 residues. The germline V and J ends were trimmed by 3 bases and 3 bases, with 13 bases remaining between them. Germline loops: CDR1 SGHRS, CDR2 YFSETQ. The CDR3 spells CASSWRDGSYEQYF. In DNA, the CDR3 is TGCGCCAGCAGCTGGAGGGACGGCAGCTACGAGCAGTACTTC.